This is a list of T cell receptor beta chains from one sample in a study of human T cells and chemical hapten exposure. TCRdb re-analysed the RACE reads in MiXCR, keeping a single row per CDR3 protein. This table has fewer than 140,000 distinct CDR3 sequences, roughly 12% appearing once. This specimen was whole blood, taken in connection with sensitization to the hapten diphenylcyclopropenone (DPC). The receptors come from a woman between 50 and 59 years old with alopecia areata. Some clones in this sample may be carry-over from other donors' samples. The CDR3 runs from the conserved cysteine through the conserved F or W.

j_call,v_call,cdr3_length,cdr3_aa
TRBJ1-5,TRBV6-2/TRBV6-3,17,CASSSGRGGMINQPQHF
TRBJ2-7,TRBV18,16,CASSPSGTGVRYEQYF
TRBJ2-3,TRBV24-1,13,CATNQGSTDTQYF
TRBJ1-1,TRBV6-5,16,CASSYRNPGAGTEAFF
TRBJ1-2,TRBV18,15,CASSPRGRPDYGYTF
TRBJ2-1,TRBV7-2,18,CASSHLPSQVSSYNEQFF
TRBJ2-3,TRBV27,15,CASSPRGTGGDTQYF
TRBJ2-3,TRBV18,15,CASSPRLTRTDTQYF
TRBJ2-1,TRBV6-9,16,CAGWGSYLTPCNEQFF
TRBJ1-1,TRBV5-5,14,CASTQGGLGTEAFF